These 21 T cell receptor beta chains originate from one sample sequenced in a study of blood T cell repertoires in COVID-19. The data were produced by immunoSEQ multiplex PCR, yet TCRdb's version contains in-frame clones alone and is incomplete. The sample lists some 150,000 clones; approximately 80% were seen once. Sequencing was performed on peripheral blood. The origin of the receptors is a woman aged 45-65 years with acute or convalescent COVID-19.

This chain joins TRBV7-2 and TRBJ1-1, with D hard to call. V was shortened by 7 bases and J by 3 bases, with 12 bases between the two germline ends. In germline, CDR1 is SGHTA, CDR2 FQGNSA. The CDR3 consists of 13 residues. The CDR3: CASTQRGYTEAFF. The CDR3 DNA sequence: TGTGCCAGCACCCAGCGAGGCTACACTGAAGCTTTCTTT.

A word on this clone: This CDR3 is also generated by other DNA sequences in the sample. As DNA, the CDR3 is TGTGCCAGCAGTTTAGGCGGGGGGGCTTACAATGAGCAGTTCTTC. Protein product: CASSLGGGAYNEQFF. The genes are TRBV27 and TRBJ2-1, with 9 bases lining up with TRBD2. Per the germline V gene, CDR1 is MNHEY and CDR2 is SMNVEV (reference sequence). The length of the CDR3 is 15 residues. The V segment lost 2 bases and the J segment 4 bases; nucleotides outside the gene matches: 3.

The chain has TRBV5-1 and TRBJ1-6; D not certain. The CDR3 extends over 16 amino acids. V was cut by 0 bases and J by 7 bases, with 14 bases left in between. Germline loops: CDR1 SGHRS, CDR2 YFSETQ. Here the CDR3 DNA reads TGCGCCAGCAGCTTGGACGCTTTAGTGATCAATTCACCCCTCCACTTT. It is translated as CASSLDALVINSPLHF. The full variable domain, completed using reference TRBV5-1 and TRBJ1-6, is KAGVTQTPRYLIKTRGQQVTLSCSPISGHRSVSWYQQTPGQGLQFLFEYFSETQRNKGNFPGRFSGRQFSNSRSEMNVSTLELGDSALYLCASSLDALVINSPLHFGNGTRLTVT.

In nucleotides, the CDR3 is TGCGCCAGCAGCTTGGTTGGGCTTTCTAGCACAGATACGCAGTATTTT. Residues: CASSLVGLSSTDTQYF. The V and J genes are TRBV5-1 and TRBJ2-3; D gene uncertain. CDR1 and CDR2 from the germline V gene are SGHRS and YFSETQ. The CDR3 is 16 residues long. Trimming cost V 0 bases and J 0 bases, with 11 bases left between them.

This chain joins TRBV6-5 and TRBJ1-6, with a weak D call TRBD1 (6 bases). Germline values: CDR1 MNHEY, CDR2 SVGAGI. Between the trimmed V and J ends, which lost 6 bases and 12 bases, there was a span of 15 bases. The CDR3 runs 13 residues. CDR3 loop: CASRKDSGGPLHF. The CDR3, as DNA: TGTGCCAGCAGGAAGGACAGTGGGGGACCCCTCCACTTT.

The chain joins TRBV7-3 to TRBJ2-6; D gene unclear. Germline V gives CDR1 SGHTA, CDR2 FQGTGA. The ends were cut back, 6 bases at V and 0 bases at J, with 12 bases in the middle. This CDR3 is 16 amino acids long. CDR3 nucleotides: TGTGCCAGCAGTTTAGCCAGGAACTCTGGGGCCAACGTCCTGACTTTC. This sequence encodes CASSLARNSGANVLTF. Together with reference TRBV7-3 and TRBJ2-6, the CDR3 gives the full variable domain: GAGVSQTPSNKVTEKGKYVELRCDPISGHTALYWYRQSLGQGPEFLIYFQGTGAADDSGLPNDRFFAVRPEGSVSTLKIQRTERGDSAVYLCASSLARNSGANVLTFGAGSRLTVL.

The chain carries TRBV7-9 and TRBJ1-2, with TRBD1 identical over 8 bases. V was clipped by 4 bases and J by 7 bases; unmatched bases: 2. The germline V gene has CDR1 SEHNR and CDR2 FQNEAQ (reference sequence). The CDR3 is 12 residues long. Here the CDR3 reads CASSYGQGGYTF. Here the CDR3 DNA reads TGTGCCAGCAGCTACGGACAGGGTGGCTACACCTTC. Looking up the rest from reference TRBV7-9 and TRBJ1-2 gives the full variable domain: DTGVSQNPRHKITKRGQNVTFRCDPISEHNRLYWYRQTLGQGPEFLTYFQNEAQLEKSRLLSDRFSAERPKGSFSTLEIQRTEQGDSAMYLCASSYGQGGYTFGSGTRLTVV.

The chain links TRBV9 to TRBJ2-3; 10 positions match TRBD1. The CDR3 runs 17 residues. CDR1 SGDLS and CDR2 YYNGEE come from the germline V gene. V dropped 3 bases and J dropped 3; count of bases not matched to a gene: 10. CDR3 amino acids: CASSGNLDRGRTDTQYF. DNA for the CDR3: TGTGCCAGCAGCGGTAACCTCGACAGGGGGCGAACAGATACGCAGTATTTT.

With regard to this clone: An end of the junction differs from the germline gene, which may be a read error. V gene TRBV6-2 or TRBV6-3 combines with J gene TRBJ1-5; D may be TRBD1 (5 bases). From germline, CDR1 is MNHEY and CDR2 SVGEGT. CDR3 length: 15 residues. This chain's CDR3 is CASSNSDSSNQPQHF. CDR3 nucleotides: TGTGCCAGCAGTAACTCCGACAGTAGCAATCAGCCCCAGCATTTT.

The gene calls are TRBV28 and TRBJ1-5, with D perhaps matching TRBD1 (5 bases). The CDR3 totals 15 residues. V gave up 3 bases and J gave up 3 bases, with 12 bases separating them. Germline loops: CDR1 MDHEN, CDR2 SYDVKM. The CDR3 DNA reads as TGTGCCAGCAGTTTCGCCCGACAGTTCAATCAGCCCCAGCATTTT. Its protein is CASSFARQFNQPQHF. Looking up the rest from reference TRBV28 and TRBJ1-5 gives the full variable domain: DVKVTQSSRYLVKRTGEKVFLECVQDMDHENMFWYRQDPGLGLRLIYFSYDVKMKEKGDIPEGYSVSREKKERFSLILESASTNQTSMYLCASSFARQFNQPQHFGDGTRLSIL.

The gene calls are TRBV6-5 and TRBJ1-5; 8 nucleotides line up with TRBD1. Germline V gives CDR1 MNHEY, CDR2 SVGAGI. The V and J ends lost 5 bases and 4 bases, in that order; junction bases with no gene match: 4. The CDR3 contains 14 residues. This CDR3 reads CASSTTGVNQPQHF. CDR3 DNA sequence: TGTGCCAGCAGTACGACAGGGGTGAATCAGCCCCAGCATTTT.

V and J are TRBV12-5 and TRBJ2-7, with TRBD1 matching 8 bases. The CDR3 length is 13 residues. V shed 4 bases, J shed 4 bases, and the junction held 3 bases outside the gene matches. Germline CDR1 and CDR2: LGHNT and FRNRAP. As DNA, the CDR3 is TGTGCTAGTGGTTCCACAGGGGGATACGAGCAGTACTTC. Protein sequence: CASGSTGGYEQYF.

The chain is built from TRBV3-1 (or the pseudogene TRBV3-2) and TRBJ2-5, with D hard to call. V was pared by 4 bases and J by 4 bases, with 4 bases between. CDR1 LGHDT and CDR2 YNNKEL come from the germline V gene (reference sequence). The CDR3 is 11 residues long. This CDR3 is CASSLGETQYF. CDR3 coding DNA: TGTGCCAGCAGCCTCGGAGAGACCCAGTACTTC.

The V and J genes are TRBV3-1 (or the pseudogene TRBV3-2) and TRBJ1-4; D might be TRBD1 (6 bases). This CDR3 is 15 amino acids long. V was shortened by 3 bases and J by 6 bases, with 14 bases between the two germline ends. Per the germline V gene, CDR1 is LGHDT and CDR2 is YNNKEL (reference sequence). The CDR3 bases are TGTGCCAGCAGCCACTCCGGACAGCGTTATGAAAAACTGTTTTTT. It translates to CASSHSGQRYEKLFF.

This rearrangement joins TRBV18 to TRBJ1-5; tentative D call: TRBD1 (5 bases). V lost 4 bases and J 8 bases, leaving 15 bases between the germline ends. Per germline, CDR1 KGHSH and CDR2 LQKENI. This CDR3 has 14 residues. The CDR3 reads CASSLGGGSEPQHF. The CDR3 bases are TGTGCCAGCTCACTCGGCGGGGGGTCGGAGCCCCAGCATTTT.

The chain carries TRBV5-8 and TRBJ1-5; D gene ambiguous. Trimming left V 0 bases short and J 0 bases short, with 13 bases between. The CDR3 loop spans 17 amino acids. The V gene's germline CDR1 is SGHTS and CDR2 YDEGEE. The CDR3 region has the DNA TGTGCCAGCAGCTTGGAGATCGGGAGCTATAGCAATCAGCCCCAGCATTTT. It codes for CASSLEIGSYSNQPQHF. The whole variable domain, remainder taken from reference TRBV5-8 and TRBJ1-5, is EAGVTQSPTHLIKTRGQQATLRCSPISGHTSVYWYQQALGLGLQFLLWYDEGEERNRGNFPPRFSGRQFPNYSSELNVNALELEDSALYLCASSLEIGSYSNQPQHFGDGTRLSIL.

The J gene is TRBJ2-1, the V gene TRBV6-5; 13 nucleotides align to TRBD2. This CDR3 has 15 amino acids. After removal of 5 bases from V and 9 bases from J, the junction contained 7 bases not matched to a gene. The germline gives CDR1 MNHEY, CDR2 SVGAGI. The CDR3 is CASSTSGGGMGEQFF. CDR3 bases: TGTGCCAGCAGTACTAGCGGGGGGGGAATGGGTGAGCAGTTCTTC.

The chain is built from TRBV4-2 and TRBJ2-7; the match to TRBD2 covers 9 bases. The ends lost 0 bases at V and 4 bases at J; junction bases unmatched: 7. The CDR3 is made up of 16 amino acids. Per germline, CDR1 LGHNA and CDR2 YNFKEQ. DNA for the CDR3: TGTGCCAGCAGCCAAGAGGAGCGGGGGGAGAGGTACGAGCAGTACTTC. Encoded protein: CASSQEERGERYEQYF.

The chain uses TRBV19 and TRBJ1-3; tentative D call: TRBD1 (6 bases). This CDR3 comprises 16 residues. V was clipped by 5 bases and J by 4 bases, with 18 bases between them. Germline loops: CDR1 LNHDA, CDR2 SQIVND (reference sequence). CDR3 sequence reads: CASSPRQDVGGNTIYF. In DNA, the CDR3 is TGTGCCAGTAGTCCCCGACAGGACGTGGGAGGAAACACCATATATTTT.

This clone was detected only once. V gene TRBV9 combines with J gene TRBJ2-5; maybe TRBD2 (5 bases). The CDR3 has 15 amino acids. V lost 0 bases, J lost 5 bases, and 14 bases lay in between. Germline loops: CDR1 SGDLS, CDR2 YYNGEE. The DNA of the CDR3 is TGTGCCAGCAGCGTAGGACCCTTAGCGACGGAGACCCAGTACTTC. Its protein product is CASSVGPLATETQYF.

The J gene is TRBJ2-7, the V gene TRBV18; 7 bases are a match to TRBD1. CDR1 is KGHSH, CDR2 LQKENI, per germline. Unmatched junction bases numbered 7, after V lost 3 bases and J lost 2 bases. The CDR3 runs 15 residues. The CDR3 DNA is TGTGCCAGCTCACCGGGACAGACGAGGGCCTACGAGCAGTACTTC. Translating gives CASSPGQTRAYEQYF.